This TCR beta chain came from a study of spatial heterogeneity in lung cancer (dated by TCRdb to the late 2010s). As for the study more broadly: Beta-chain transcripts were consistently detected in greater numbers than alpha-chain transcripts, which likely reflected higher beta-chain transcript abundance. In the raw uncorrected reads, each unique combination of TCR and UMI appeared on average more than ten times. The study quantitatively compared TCR alpha and beta repertoires across multiple tumor regions, matched nontumor lung and blood in non-small cell lung cancer. Nonsynonymous mutation counts, determined by whole-exome sequencing of tumor tissue, were related to features of the TCR repertoire. At surgery, both alpha and beta chains were TCR-sequenced in about 200 tumor regions, 63 to 65 matched nontumor lung samples and a few dozen PBMC samples.

In the paper's terms, the time point label means: sample taken at primary tumor resection. For TCR sequencing, whole RNA was extracted from tumor and nontumor lung tissue, or from cryopreserved PBMC samples, and no cell sorting was done. The donors were more than 60 patients from the lung TRACERx cohort who had early-stage, untreated non-small cell lung cancer. Patients were selected for TCR sequencing only if sufficient RNA was available from at least two tumor regions. The CDR3 contains 15 residues, cysteine and phenylalanine counted. Only the CDR3 DNA is retained, 45 bases long and in frame from the first base. V and J lose 5 bases and 4 bases, and a span of 16 bases separates them. The CDR1 and CDR2 encoded by the germline V gene are SGHAT and FQNNGV. On the study overall, not on this receptor specifically: Additional single-cell paired TCR alpha and beta sequencing was considered necessary to confirm, at a functional level, the hypothesis that regional TCRs recognize regional mutations. Ubiquitous expanded tumor TCRs showed up in blood more often at tumor resection than at routine follow-up.

The receptor library was made with 5' RACE. The instrument given in TCRdb is NextSeq 500. In the TCR library protocol, a unique molecular identifier was attached to each TCR cDNA molecule so that PCR and sequencing errors could be corrected. The study's own analysis went as follows. Decombinator tools were used for TCR identification, UMI-based error correction and CDR3 extraction. Expanded TCRs were defined as those above a frequency of 2 per 1,000, corresponding to the top 1% of the tumor frequency distribution. Renyi diversity was computed with the R vegan package after each repertoire had been subsampled 100 times to 5,000 TCRs. CDR3 similarity networks were constructed using string-kernel similarity of amino acid triplets, with links drawn between CDR3s whose pairwise similarity was above 0.82. The public reads were run again by TCRdb, first through fastp at Q25 and then through MiXCR, and only productive beta chains were kept. Identical CDR3 protein sequences are pooled into one entry, listed with their most common genes and DNA. The V and J calls and clone size are TCRdb's, not the authors'. Counted in this sample were approximately 92,000 distinct CDR3 sequences; roughly 12% of them appeared once. The leading ten clones occupy roughly two fifths of the sample.

Concerning this clonotype: No antigen is known for it. Base qualities are not provided; no much larger clone lies one nucleotide away.

This receptor was identified in a male donor with early-stage non-small cell lung cancer. The chain is encoded by TRBV11-2 joined to TRBJ2-3, with the D gene uncertain. The material sequenced was PBMCs, taken at surgery. The CDR3 in this case is CASSPTRAVSDTQYF. The bases are TGTGCCAGCAGCCCAACTCGGGCGGTCTCAGATACGCAGTATTTT. This CDR3, with the reference TRBV11-2 and TRBJ2-3 proteins standing in past its ends, gives the full variable domain EAGVAQSPRYKIIEKRQSVAFWCNPISGHATLYWYQQILGQGPKLLIQFQNNGVVDDSQLPKDRFSAERLKGVDSTLKIQPAKLEDSAVYLCASSPTRAVSDTQYFGPGTRLTVL.